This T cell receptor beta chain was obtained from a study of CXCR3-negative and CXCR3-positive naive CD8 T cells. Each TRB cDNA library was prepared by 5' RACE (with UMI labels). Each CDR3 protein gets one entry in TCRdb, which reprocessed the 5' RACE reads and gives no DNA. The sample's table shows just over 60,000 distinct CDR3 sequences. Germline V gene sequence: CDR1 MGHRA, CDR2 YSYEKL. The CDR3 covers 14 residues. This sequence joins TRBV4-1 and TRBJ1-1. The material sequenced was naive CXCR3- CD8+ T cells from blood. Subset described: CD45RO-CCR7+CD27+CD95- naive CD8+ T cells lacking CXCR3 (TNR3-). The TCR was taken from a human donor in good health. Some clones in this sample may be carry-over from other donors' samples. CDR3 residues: CASSQDPMNTEAFF.